The 25 T cell receptor beta chains in this list originate from one sample, sequenced in a study of cytomegalovirus exposure and HLA in healthy donors. Researchers ran the PCR with 60 Vbeta and 13 Jbeta primers. Assay: immunoSEQ multiplex PCR; the TCRdb copy retains only in-frame clones and omits some. The table records 130,000 or so clones, roughly 80% of them present only once. The sample comprised PBMCs. The receptor source for this set is a man aged 30 to 39 in good health and CMV-seronegative.

The V call is TRBV6-1, the J call TRBJ2-1, with 9 bases matching TRBD1. Germline CDR1 reads MNHNS; CDR2 reads SASEGT. After removal of 6 bases from V and 8 bases from J, the junction contained 11 bases not matched to a gene. This CDR3 region has 15 residues. The CDR3 here is CASRAPGQGTDEQFF. For the CDR3, the DNA is TGTGCCAGCAGAGCCCCGGGACAGGGAACGGATGAGCAGTTCTTC.

The DNA of the CDR3 is TGTGCCAGCAGGACAACAGGGGGCTCTGGGGCCAACGTCCTGACTTTC. As protein: CASRTTGGSGANVLTF. The gene calls are TRBV5-4 and TRBJ2-6; 8 bases match TRBD1. The CDR3 spans 16 residues. Germline-derived CDR1 and CDR2 are SGHNT and YYREEE (reference sequence). The trim removed 5 bases at V and 0 bases at J, leaving 4 bases unmatched.

The chain employs TRBV7-2 and TRBJ2-2; D perhaps matches TRBD1 (6 bases). The CDR3 extends over 15 amino acids. Trimming removed 4 bases at V and 4 bases at J, with 13 bases between. CDR1 is SGHTA and CDR2 is FQGNSA in the germline V gene. DNA for the CDR3: TGTGCCAGCAGCTCCTCAGGGGTGGGCACCGGGGAGCTGTTTTTT. Its protein is CASSSSGVGTGELFF.

The J gene is TRBJ2-7, the V gene TRBV25-1; TRBD2 is a possible D gene (6 bases). CDR3 length equals 15 residues. V was cut by 7 bases and J by 4 bases, with 20 bases left in between. Germline V CDR1 and CDR2: MGHDK, SYGVNS. The chain's CDR3 is CASKPPGVAAYEQYF. For the CDR3, the DNA is TGTGCCAGCAAACCTCCGGGGGTGGCCGCGTACGAGCAGTACTTC.

The chain combines TRBV9 with TRBJ1-2, with 10 bases identical to TRBD1. V was pared by 2 bases and J by 2 bases, with 6 bases of the junction left unmatched. The V gene's germline CDR1 is SGDLS and CDR2 YYNGEE. This CDR3 has 16 amino acids. In nucleotides, the CDR3 is TGTGCCAGCAGCGTGCCGGGGACAGGGGCGAACTATGGCTACACCTTC. It translates to CASSVPGTGANYGYTF. The entire variable domain, with the rest obtained from reference TRBV9 and TRBJ1-2, is as follows: DSGVTQTPKHLITATGQRVTLRCSPRSGDLSVYWYQQSLDQGLQFLIQYYNGEERAKGNILERFSAQQFPDLHSELNLSSLELGDSALYFCASSVPGTGANYGYTFGSGTRLTVV.

This CDR3 is CASSPDRGNQPQHF. CDR3 DNA sequence: TGTGCCAGCAGCCCCGACAGGGGGAATCAGCCCCAGCATTTT. The chain employs TRBV7-9 and TRBJ1-5, with TRBD1 matching 9 bases. V lost 5 bases and J lost 4; bases outside the gene matches: 3. The germline gives CDR1 SEHNR, CDR2 FQNEAQ (reference sequence). The CDR3 is 14 residues long. Together with reference TRBV7-9 and TRBJ1-5, the CDR3 gives the full variable domain: DTGVSQNPRHKITKRGQNVTFRCDPISEHNRLYWYRQTLGQGPEFLTYFQNEAQLEKSRLLSDRFSAERPKGSFSTLEIQRTEQGDSAMYLCASSPDRGNQPQHFGDGTRLSIL.

The gene calls are TRBV10-3 and TRBJ1-6, with D unclear. V shed 0 bases and J shed 14 bases, with 8 bases lying between them. CDR1 is ENHRY and CDR2 is SYGVKD in the germline V gene. The CDR3 loop spans 12 amino acids. CDR3 nucleotide sequence: TGTGCCATCAGTGAGTCGCCCCCTACCCTCCACTTT. Its protein is CAISESPPTLHF.

V and J are TRBV14 and TRBJ2-3; D is perhaps TRBD2 (5 bases). Between the trimmed V and J ends, which lost 0 bases and 4 bases, there was a span of 17 bases. The germline V gene has CDR1 SGHDN and CDR2 FVKESK. CDR3 length: 17 amino acids. This chain's CDR3 is CASSQDLGLVSSDTQYF. The CDR3, as DNA: TGTGCCAGCAGCCAAGACCTTGGACTGGTTAGTTCAGATACGCAGTATTTT.

The chain recombines TRBV9 with TRBJ2-1; D is ambiguous. The CDR3 totals 16 residues. Germline-derived CDR1 and CDR2 are SGDLS and YYNGEE. V was pared by 3 bases and J by 0 bases, with 13 bases between. The CDR3 loop is CASSGDSVASYNEQFF. The CDR3 nucleotides read TGTGCCAGCAGCGGCGACTCTGTTGCCTCCTACAATGAGCAGTTCTTC.

The rearrangement links TRBV14 to TRBJ2-1, with D hard to call. V lost 3 bases and J 0 bases, leaving 12 bases between the germline ends. Germline CDR1 reads SGHDN; CDR2 reads FVKESK. This CDR3 contains 16 residues. The CDR3 spells CASSQTRGSSYNEQFF. DNA for the CDR3: TGTGCCAGCAGCCAGACCAGAGGAAGCTCCTACAATGAGCAGTTCTTC.

The V and J genes are TRBV19 and TRBJ2-2; TRBD1 agrees at 10 bases. Germline CDR1 LNHDA, CDR2 SQIVND (reference sequence). The CDR3 runs to 15 residues. V shed 7 bases and J 6 bases; nucleotides not matched to a gene: 8. In DNA, the CDR3 is TGTGCCAGTACCACCGGGACAGGGGCTTCCGGGGAGCTGTTTTTT. Translation gives CASTTGTGASGELFF. Together with reference TRBV19 and TRBJ2-2, the CDR3 gives the full variable domain: DGGITQSPKYLFRKEGQNVTLSCEQNLNHDAMYWYRQDPGQGLRLIYYSQIVNDFQKGDIAEGYSVSREKKESFPLTVTSAQKNPTAFYLCASTTGTGASGELFFGEGSRLTVL.

J is TRBJ1-5 and V is TRBV28, with TRBD1 identical over 7 bases. The germline CDR1 and CDR2 sequences are MDHEN and SYDVKM. The V and J ends lost 5 bases and 3 bases, in that order; junction bases with no gene match: 7. The CDR3 runs 15 residues. Here the CDR3 DNA reads TGTGCCAGCAGTCCCCTCAGGGGGTCCAATCAGCCCCAGCATTTT. It specifies CASSPLRGSNQPQHF.

Only one count was recorded for this clone. J is TRBJ2-2 and V is TRBV27, with 7 bases identical to TRBD1. Per the germline V gene, CDR1 is MNHEY and CDR2 is SMNVEV (reference sequence). This CDR3 contains 13 residues. J was trimmed by 7 bases and V by 5 bases; bases with no gene match: 4. The CDR3 loop is CASSTQGVGELFF. The CDR3 DNA reads TGTGCCAGCAGTACGCAGGGGGTCGGGGAGCTGTTTTTT.

The table lists this clone with a count of one. The CDR3 DNA is TGTGCCAGCAGATTGGGACAGGCCAGGAATGAGCAGTTCTTC. This encodes CASRLGQARNEQFF. The chain couples TRBV6-6 to TRBJ2-1; 8 bases are shared with TRBD1. Germline V lookup: CDR1 MNHNY, CDR2 SVGAGI (reference sequence). The CDR3 length is 14 residues. With 6 bases clipped from V and 7 bases from J, the junction kept 8 bases outside the gene matches.

As to this clone: This CDR3 is also generated by other DNA sequences in the sample. The chain has TRBV9 and TRBJ2-3, with TRBD2 matching 9 bases. V gave up 0 bases and J gave up 2 bases; unmatched junction bases: 7. The CDR3 covers 17 residues. Per the germline V gene, CDR1 is SGDLS and CDR2 is YYNGEE. The CDR3 bases are TGTGCCAGCAGCGTAGTTCCGAGCGGGGGGTCCACAGATACGCAGTATTTT. Its translation is CASSVVPSGGSTDTQYF. The whole variable domain, filled in from reference TRBV9 and TRBJ2-3, reads DSGVTQTPKHLITATGQRVTLRCSPRSGDLSVYWYQQSLDQGLQFLIQYYNGEERAKGNILERFSAQQFPDLHSELNLSSLELGDSALYFCASSVVPSGGSTDTQYFGPGTRLTVL.

The chain is built from TRBV27 and TRBJ2-5, with D hard to call. Germline-derived CDR1 and CDR2 are MNHEY and SMNVEV (reference sequence). Trimming stripped 3 bases from V and 5 bases from J, with 4 bases between. CDR3 length equals 11 residues. The CDR3 DNA reads as TGTGCCAGCAGTTTTCAGGAGACCCAGTACTTC. This encodes CASSFQETQYF.

J is TRBJ2-3 and V is TRBV7-9; D ambiguous. Germline CDR1 reads SEHNR; CDR2 reads FQNEAQ (reference sequence). V dropped 2 bases and J dropped 0 bases, with 6 bases sitting between them. The CDR3 consists of 14 residues. CDR3 sequence: CASSLTQSTDTQYF. CDR3 nucleotide sequence: TGTGCCAGCAGCTTAACACAAAGCACAGATACGCAGTATTTT.

The chain is built from TRBV28 and TRBJ1-2; D gene unclear. The CDR3 contains 14 residues. The V gene lost 3 bases and the J gene lost 4 bases, with 12 bases spanning the gap. Germline V gene sequence: CDR1 MDHEN, CDR2 SYDVKM. This chain's CDR3 is CASSFKEAFYGYTF. CDR3 DNA sequence: TGTGCCAGCAGTTTTAAGGAGGCTTTCTATGGCTACACCTTC.

There are a few counts of this clone. The chain links TRBV9 to TRBJ2-2, with 16 positions matching TRBD2. CDR1 SGDLS and CDR2 YYNGEE come from the germline V gene. The CDR3 is 20 amino acids. Unmatched junction bases numbered 10, after V lost 1 base and J lost 4 bases. This chain's CDR3 is CASSVLPGLAGGLGTGELFF. The DNA for the CDR3 is TGTGCCAGCAGCGTACTCCCGGGACTAGCGGGGGGGCTAGGCACCGGGGAGCTGTTTTTT.

The genes are TRBV25-1 and TRBJ2-7, with TRBD2 identical over 8 bases. The junction had 8 bases not matched to a gene; V was cut back by 1 base and J by 3 bases. CDR3 length: 16 amino acids. Germline V CDR1 and CDR2: MGHDK, SYGVNS. The CDR3 is CASSEFFGGVVYEQYF. CDR3 sequence (DNA): TGTGCCAGCAGTGAATTTTTCGGGGGGGTCGTCTACGAGCAGTACTTC.

This clone turned up a few times. V usage is TRBV6-1 and J usage is TRBJ2-7, with TRBD1 as a possible D gene (6 bases). The V gene lost 4 bases and the J gene lost 2 bases, with 15 bases spanning the gap. The length of the CDR3 is 15 residues. Germline V lookup: CDR1 MNHNS, CDR2 SASEGT. The CDR3 here is CASSASGHSAYEQYF. The CDR3 DNA reads TGTGCCAGCAGTGCTTCGGGACACAGTGCCTACGAGCAGTACTTC.

CDR3 sequence (DNA): TGTGCCAGCAGGACAGGGTACGAGCAGTACTTC. Protein sequence: CASRTGYEQYF. The J gene is TRBJ2-7, the V gene TRBV6-1; 7 bases map to TRBD1. With V trimmed by 6 bases and J by 4 bases, 0 bases remained unmatched. Germline V CDR1 and CDR2: MNHNS, SASEGT. The CDR3 extends over 11 amino acids.

The rearrangement links TRBV6-1 to TRBJ2-3, with 12 nucleotides matching TRBD2. Trimming cost V 3 bases and J 4 bases; bases outside gene matches: 5. The CDR3 has 16 amino acids. From germline, CDR1 is MNHNS and CDR2 SASEGT. The CDR3 bases are TGTGCCAGCAGTGAGAGACTAGCGGGAGTATCAGATACGCAGTATTTT. It yields the protein CASSERLAGVSDTQYF.

The rearrangement uses TRBV6-6 and TRBJ2-6, with D tentatively TRBD1 (6 bases). The CDR3 spans 16 residues. The germline V gene encodes CDR1 MNHNY and CDR2 SVGAGI (reference sequence). The V and J ends lost 4 bases and 3 bases respectively, with 13 bases between them. The CDR3 is CASSSPTGFGANVLTF. CDR3 nucleotides: TGTGCCAGCAGTTCCCCAACAGGGTTTGGGGCCAACGTCCTGACTTTC.

This clone was seen just once. The chain links TRBV5-1 to TRBJ2-2; TRBD2 matches at 11 bases. Germline CDR1 is SGHRS and CDR2 is YFSETQ. The V and J ends lost 2 bases and 4 bases, in that order; junction bases with no gene match: 4. The CDR3 spans 16 residues. In nucleotides, the CDR3 is TGCGCCAGCAGCTTAGGGACTAGCGGAGGCACCGGGGAGCTGTTTTTT. It yields the protein CASSLGTSGGTGELFF. The full variable domain, with the rest looked up from reference TRBV5-1 and TRBJ2-2, is KAGVTQTPRYLIKTRGQQVTLSCSPISGHRSVSWYQQTPGQGLQFLFEYFSETQRNKGNFPGRFSGRQFSNSRSEMNVSTLELGDSALYLCASSLGTSGGTGELFFGEGSRLTVL.